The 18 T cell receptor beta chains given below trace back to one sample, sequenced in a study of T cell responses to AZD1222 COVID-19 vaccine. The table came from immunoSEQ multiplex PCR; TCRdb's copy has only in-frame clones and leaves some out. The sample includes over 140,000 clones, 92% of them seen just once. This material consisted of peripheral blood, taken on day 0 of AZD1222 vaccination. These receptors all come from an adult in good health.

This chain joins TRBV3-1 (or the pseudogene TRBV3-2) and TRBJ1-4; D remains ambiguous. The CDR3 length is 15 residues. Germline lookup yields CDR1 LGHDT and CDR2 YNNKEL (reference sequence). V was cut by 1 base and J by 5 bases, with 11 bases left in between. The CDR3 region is CASSQAGGLNEKLFF. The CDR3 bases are TGTGCCAGCAGCCAAGCGGGTGGGTTGAATGAAAAACTGTTTTTT.

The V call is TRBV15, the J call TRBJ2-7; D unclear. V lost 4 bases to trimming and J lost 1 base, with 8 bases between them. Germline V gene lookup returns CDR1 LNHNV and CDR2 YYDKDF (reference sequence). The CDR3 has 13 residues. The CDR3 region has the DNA TGTGCCACCAGCATAAGAGATTCCTACGAGCAGTACTTC. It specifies CATSIRDSYEQYF.

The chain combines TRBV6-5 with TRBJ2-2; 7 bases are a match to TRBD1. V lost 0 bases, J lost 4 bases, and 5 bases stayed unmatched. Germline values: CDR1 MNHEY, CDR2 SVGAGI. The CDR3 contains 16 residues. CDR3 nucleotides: TGTGCCAGCAGTTACTCGGACAGGAGACCCACCGGGGAGCTGTTTTTT. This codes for CASSYSDRRPTGELFF.

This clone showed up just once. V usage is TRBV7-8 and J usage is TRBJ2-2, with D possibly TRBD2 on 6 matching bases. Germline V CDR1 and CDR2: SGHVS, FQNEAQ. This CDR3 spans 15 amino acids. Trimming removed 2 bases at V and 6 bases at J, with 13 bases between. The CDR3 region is CASSLFTSPPGELFF. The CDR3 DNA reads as TGTGCCAGCAGCTTATTCACTAGCCCCCCCGGGGAGCTGTTTTTT.

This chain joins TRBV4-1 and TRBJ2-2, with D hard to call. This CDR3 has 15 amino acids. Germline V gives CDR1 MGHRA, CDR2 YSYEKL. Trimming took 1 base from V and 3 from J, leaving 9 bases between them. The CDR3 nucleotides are TGCGCCAGCAGCCAAGCCCCCTCGGACACCGGGGAGCTGTTTTTT. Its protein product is CASSQAPSDTGELFF.

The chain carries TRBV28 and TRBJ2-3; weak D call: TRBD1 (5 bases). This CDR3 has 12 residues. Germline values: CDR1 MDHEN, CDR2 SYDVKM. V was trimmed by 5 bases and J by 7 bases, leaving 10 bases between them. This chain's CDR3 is CASSPRQHTQYF. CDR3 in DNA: TGTGCCAGCAGTCCCAGACAGCATACGCAGTATTTT.

The CDR3 loop reads CASSGAEVNQPQHF. Written as DNA, the CDR3 is TGTGCCAGCAGTGGCGCCGAGGTTAATCAGCCCCAGCATTTT. This rearrangement joins TRBV25-1 to TRBJ1-5; D call uncertain. Trimming stripped 4 bases from V and 4 bases from J, with 11 bases between. Germline values: CDR1 MGHDK, CDR2 SYGVNS. The CDR3 contains 14 residues.

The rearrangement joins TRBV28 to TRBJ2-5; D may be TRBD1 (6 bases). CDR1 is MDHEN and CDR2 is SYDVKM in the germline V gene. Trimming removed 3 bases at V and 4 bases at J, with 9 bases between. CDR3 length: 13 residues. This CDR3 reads CASSFTGPETQYF. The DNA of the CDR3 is TGTGCCAGCAGTTTTACAGGGCCAGAGACCCAGTACTTC.

CDR3 amino acids: CASSLAWGPTYSYEQYF. CDR3 coding DNA: TGTGCCAGCAGCTTAGCGTGGGGGCCCACCTACTCCTACGAGCAGTACTTC. V and J are TRBV7-2 and TRBJ2-7; possible D gene TRBD1, 6 bases. The CDR3 is 17 residues long. Trimming left V 0 bases short and J 0 bases short, with 15 bases between. The germline gives CDR1 SGHTA, CDR2 FQGNSA.

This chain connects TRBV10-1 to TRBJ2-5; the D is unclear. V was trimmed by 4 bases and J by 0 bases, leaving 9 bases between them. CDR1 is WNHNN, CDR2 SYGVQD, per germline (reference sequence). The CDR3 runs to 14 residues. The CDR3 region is CASSARFNQETQYF. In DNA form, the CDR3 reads TGCGCCAGCAGTGCGAGGTTTAACCAAGAGACCCAGTACTTC.

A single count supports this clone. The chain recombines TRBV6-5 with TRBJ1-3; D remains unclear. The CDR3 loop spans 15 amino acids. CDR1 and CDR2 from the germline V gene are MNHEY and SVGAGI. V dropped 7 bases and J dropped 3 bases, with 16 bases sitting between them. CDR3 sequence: CASTPSVVVGNTIYF. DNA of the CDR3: TGTGCCAGCACTCCCAGCGTGGTTGTTGGAAACACCATATATTTT.

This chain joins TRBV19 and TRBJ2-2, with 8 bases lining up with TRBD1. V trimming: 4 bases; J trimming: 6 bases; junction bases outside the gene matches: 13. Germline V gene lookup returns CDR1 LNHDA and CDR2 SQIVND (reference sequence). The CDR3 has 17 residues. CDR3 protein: CASSRTGTGLSAGELFF. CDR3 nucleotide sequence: TGTGCCAGTAGTAGGACCGGGACAGGTCTTTCCGCCGGGGAGCTGTTTTTT.

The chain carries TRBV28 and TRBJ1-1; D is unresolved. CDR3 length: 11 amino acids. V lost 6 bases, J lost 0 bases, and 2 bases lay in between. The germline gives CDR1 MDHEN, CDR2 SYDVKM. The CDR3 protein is CASSVNTEAFF. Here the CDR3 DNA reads TGTGCCAGCAGCGTGAACACTGAAGCTTTCTTT. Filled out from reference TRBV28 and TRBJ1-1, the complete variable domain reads DVKVTQSSRYLVKRTGEKVFLECVQDMDHENMFWYRQDPGLGLRLIYFSYDVKMKEKGDIPEGYSVSREKKERFSLILESASTNQTSMYLCASSVNTEAFFGQGTRLTVV.

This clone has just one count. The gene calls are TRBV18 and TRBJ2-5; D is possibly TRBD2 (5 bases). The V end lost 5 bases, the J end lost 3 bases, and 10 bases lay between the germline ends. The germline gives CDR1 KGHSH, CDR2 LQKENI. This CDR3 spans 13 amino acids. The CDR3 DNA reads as TGTGCCAGCTCAGCCGGACTGAAAGAGACCCAGTACTTC. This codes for CASSAGLKETQYF.

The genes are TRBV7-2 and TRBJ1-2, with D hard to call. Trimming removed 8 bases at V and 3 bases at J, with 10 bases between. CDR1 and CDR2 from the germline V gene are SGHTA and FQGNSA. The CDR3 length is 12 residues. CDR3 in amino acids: CASSQNYYGYTF. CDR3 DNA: TGTGCCAGCTCACAGAATTACTATGGCTACACCTTC.

CDR3 DNA sequence: TGCGCCAGCAGCCAAGATCCGGGGGATAGCACAGATACGCAGTATTTT. As protein: CASSQDPGDSTDTQYF. V gene TRBV4-1 combines with J gene TRBJ2-3; D is possibly TRBD2 (6 bases). The germline V and J ends were trimmed by 0 bases and 0 bases, with 10 bases remaining between them. Germline CDR1 MGHRA, CDR2 YSYEKL. The CDR3 is 16 amino acids.

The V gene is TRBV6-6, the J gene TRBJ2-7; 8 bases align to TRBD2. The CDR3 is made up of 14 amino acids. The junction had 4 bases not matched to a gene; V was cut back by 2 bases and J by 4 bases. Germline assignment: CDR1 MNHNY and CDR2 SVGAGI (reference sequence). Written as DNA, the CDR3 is TGTGCCAGCAGTTACAGCGGGAGTTTTTACGAGCAGTACTTC. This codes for CASSYSGSFYEQYF.

The CDR3 DNA follows: TGTGCCAGCAGTCACATACAGGGGGCGAATGGCTACACCTTC. Translation gives CASSHIQGANGYTF. This sequence joins TRBV27 and TRBJ1-2, with 9 bases lining up with TRBD1. J lost 6 bases, V lost 5 bases, and 7 bases had no gene match. CDR1 and CDR2 (germline): MNHEY, SMNVEV (reference sequence). The CDR3 has 14 residues.